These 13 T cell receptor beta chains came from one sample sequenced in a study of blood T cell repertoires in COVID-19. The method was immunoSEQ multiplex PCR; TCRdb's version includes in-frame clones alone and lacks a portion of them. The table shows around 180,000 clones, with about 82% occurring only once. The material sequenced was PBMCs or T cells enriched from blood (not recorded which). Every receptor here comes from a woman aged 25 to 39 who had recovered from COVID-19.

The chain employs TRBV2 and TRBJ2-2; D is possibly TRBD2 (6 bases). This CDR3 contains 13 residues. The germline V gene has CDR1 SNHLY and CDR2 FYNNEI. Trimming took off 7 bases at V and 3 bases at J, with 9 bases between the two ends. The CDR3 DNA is TGTGCCAGCACCGGGACTCACACCGGGGAGCTGTTTTTT. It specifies CASTGTHTGELFF.

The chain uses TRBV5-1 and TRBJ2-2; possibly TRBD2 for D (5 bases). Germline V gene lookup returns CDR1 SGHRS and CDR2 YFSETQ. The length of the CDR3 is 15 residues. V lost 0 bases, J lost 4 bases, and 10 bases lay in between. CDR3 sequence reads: CASSLGELTTGELFF. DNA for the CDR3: TGCGCCAGCAGCTTGGGGGAGTTAACCACCGGGGAGCTGTTTTTT.

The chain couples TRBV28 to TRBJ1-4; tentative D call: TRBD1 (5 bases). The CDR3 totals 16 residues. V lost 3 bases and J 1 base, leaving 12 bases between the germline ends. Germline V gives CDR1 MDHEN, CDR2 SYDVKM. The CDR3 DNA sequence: TGTGCCAGCAGTTTTCAGGGAGGAGGAACTAATGAAAAACTGTTTTTT. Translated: CASSFQGGGTNEKLFF.

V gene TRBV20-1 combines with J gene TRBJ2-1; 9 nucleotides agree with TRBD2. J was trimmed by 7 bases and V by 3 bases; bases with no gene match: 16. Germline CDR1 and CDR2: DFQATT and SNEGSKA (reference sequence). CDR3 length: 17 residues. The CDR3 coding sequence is TGCAGTGCTAGTTCCTGGGTTTCTGCGGGAGGGCCAAATGAGCAGTTCTTC. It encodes CSASSWVSAGGPNEQFF.

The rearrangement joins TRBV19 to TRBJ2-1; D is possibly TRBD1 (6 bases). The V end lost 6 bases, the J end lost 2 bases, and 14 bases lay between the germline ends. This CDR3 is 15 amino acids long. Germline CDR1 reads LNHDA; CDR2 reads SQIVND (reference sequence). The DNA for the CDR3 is TGTGCCAGTAGCTACAGACAGGACCCCTACAATGAGCAGTTCTTC. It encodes CASSYRQDPYNEQFF.

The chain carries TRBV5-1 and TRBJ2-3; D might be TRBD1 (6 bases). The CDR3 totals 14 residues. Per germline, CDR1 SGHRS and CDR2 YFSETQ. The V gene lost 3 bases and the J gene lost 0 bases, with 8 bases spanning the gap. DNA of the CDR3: TGCGCCAGCAGCTCCCAGGGGAGCACAGATACGCAGTATTTT. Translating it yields CASSSQGSTDTQYF.

The CDR3 DNA reads TGTGCCAGCAGCCACTCTCAGGGCGGGAGATTCAAGCAGTACTTC. This codes for CASSHSQGGRFKQYF. The gene calls are TRBV14 and TRBJ2-7; 7 bases agree with TRBD2. Trimming removed 3 bases from V and 8 bases from J; junction bases left unmatched: 13. The length of the CDR3 is 15 residues. Germline V lookup: CDR1 SGHDN, CDR2 FVKESK.

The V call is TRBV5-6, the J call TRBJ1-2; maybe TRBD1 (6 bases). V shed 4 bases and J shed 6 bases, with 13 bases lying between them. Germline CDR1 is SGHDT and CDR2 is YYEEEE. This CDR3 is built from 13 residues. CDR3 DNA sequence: TGTGCCAGCAGCCCGGGACATAATAATGGCTACACCTTC. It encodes CASSPGHNNGYTF.

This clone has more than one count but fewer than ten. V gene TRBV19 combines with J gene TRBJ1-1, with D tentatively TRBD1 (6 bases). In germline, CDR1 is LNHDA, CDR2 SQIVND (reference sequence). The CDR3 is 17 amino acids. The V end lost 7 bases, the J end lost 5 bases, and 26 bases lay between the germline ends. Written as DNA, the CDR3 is TGTGCCAGTAAAGGTCCCCAAGACAGGTTTTGGGAAACTGAAGCTTTCTTT. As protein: CASKGPQDRFWETEAFF.

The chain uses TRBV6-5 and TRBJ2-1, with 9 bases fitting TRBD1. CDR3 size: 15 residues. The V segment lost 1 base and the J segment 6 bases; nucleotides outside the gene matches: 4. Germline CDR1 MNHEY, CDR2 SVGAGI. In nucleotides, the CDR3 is TGTGCCAGCAGTTACTTGTACAGGGGGCGCAATGAGCAGTTCTTC. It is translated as CASSYLYRGRNEQFF.

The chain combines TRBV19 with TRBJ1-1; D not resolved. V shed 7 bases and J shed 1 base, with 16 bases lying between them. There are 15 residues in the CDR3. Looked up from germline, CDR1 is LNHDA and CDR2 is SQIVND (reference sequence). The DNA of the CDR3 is TGTGCCAGTAAAGTCGTCGGGATCAGGAACACTGAAGCTTTCTTT. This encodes CASKVVGIRNTEAFF.

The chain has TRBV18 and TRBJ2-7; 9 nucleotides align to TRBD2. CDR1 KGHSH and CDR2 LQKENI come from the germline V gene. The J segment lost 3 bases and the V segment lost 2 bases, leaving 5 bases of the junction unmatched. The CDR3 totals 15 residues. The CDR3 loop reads CASSPGLAKNYEQYF. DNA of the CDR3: TGTGCCAGCTCACCAGGACTAGCGAAGAACTACGAGCAGTACTTC.

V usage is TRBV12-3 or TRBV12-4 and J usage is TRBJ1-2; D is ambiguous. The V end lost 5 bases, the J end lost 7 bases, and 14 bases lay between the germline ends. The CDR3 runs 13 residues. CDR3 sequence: CASSPQEAGGYTF. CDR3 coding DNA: TGTGCCAGCAGTCCCCAGGAGGCGGGTGGCTACACCTTC.